Each of the 6 T cell receptor beta chains below was sequenced from the same sample in a study of shared clonotypes between healthy human individuals. The assay was immunoSEQ multiplex PCR, and TCRdb's table has in-frame clones only and misses some. The sample holds approximately 2.1 million clones, roughly 93% seen once. The sequenced sample consisted of naive CD4+ T cells from PBMCs. Subset specified: CD45RA+ positively selected. The receptors were gathered from a man younger than 30 in good health. Some clones in this sample may be carry-over from other donors' samples.

The rearrangement links TRBV5-3 to TRBJ2-1, with 12 bases lining up with TRBD2. TRBV5-3 falls under the ORF class, with uncertain function. Trimming removed 4 bases from V and 7 bases from J; junction bases left unmatched: 6. This CDR3 is built from 15 residues. The CDR3 here is CARSPDGTSGNEQFF. DNA for the CDR3: TGTGCCAGAAGCCCGGACGGGACTAGCGGGAATGAGCAGTTCTTC.

In its sample, this clone was seen once. The chain uses TRBV11-2 and TRBJ2-1; 16 nucleotides match TRBD2. The CDR3 spans 17 residues. Unmatched junction bases numbered 8, after V lost 6 bases and J lost 6 bases. The germline V gene has CDR1 SGHAT and CDR2 FQNNGV. The CDR3 reads CASRGLAGGPVANEQFF. The CDR3 DNA is TGTGCCAGCAGGGGACTAGCGGGAGGGCCAGTAGCCAATGAGCAGTTCTTC. Variable domain in full (rest from reference TRBV11-2 and TRBJ2-1): EAGVAQSPRYKIIEKRQSVAFWCNPISGHATLYWYQQILGQGPKLLIQFQNNGVVDDSQLPKDRFSAERLKGVDSTLKIQPAKLEDSAVYLCASRGLAGGPVANEQFFGPGTRLTVL.

The chain combines TRBV5-1 with TRBJ2-5; TRBD2 agrees at 16 bases. This CDR3 has 18 residues. Germline V lookup: CDR1 SGHRS, CDR2 YFSETQ. The V segment lost 3 bases and the J segment 6 bases; nucleotides outside the gene matches: 11. CDR3 DNA sequence: TGCGCCAGCAGCTCCCCCCCGGGACTAGCGGGAGGGCTGCAGACCCAGTACTTC. It translates to CASSSPPGLAGGLQTQYF.

The V gene is TRBV15, the J gene TRBJ2-6; TRBD1 is a possible D gene (6 bases). Per germline, CDR1 LNHNV and CDR2 YYDKDF (reference sequence). The CDR3 has 17 amino acids. Trimming pared 4 bases from V and 12 bases from J, leaving 25 bases between. CDR3 nucleotides: TGTGCCACCAGCACCCCGACTGGGCGCAGGGGCGCTTCCGTCCTGACTTTC. Translating gives CATSTPTGRRGASVLTF.

This clone has just one count. This sequence joins TRBV6-1 and TRBJ1-1; a weak D match, TRBD1 (6 bases). CDR1 is MNHNS, CDR2 SASEGT, per germline. This CDR3 has 14 amino acids. V was shortened by 4 bases and J by 2 bases, with 11 bases between the two germline ends. As DNA, the CDR3 is TGTGCCAGCAGTGTTTGGACAGCAAACACTGAAGCTTTCTTT. It specifies CASSVWTANTEAFF.

This clone was seen a few times. Other DNA sequences within the sample encode an identical CDR3. V and J are TRBV27 and TRBJ2-1, with D perhaps matching TRBD1 or TRBD2 (5 bases each). This CDR3 is 16 amino acids long. Trimming pared 2 bases from V and 0 bases from J, leaving 11 bases between. Germline V gene lookup returns CDR1 MNHEY and CDR2 SMNVEV (reference sequence). The CDR3 nucleotides read TGTGCCAGCAGTTTAGTCGGGGCTAGCTCCTACAATGAGCAGTTCTTC. Its protein is CASSLVGASSYNEQFF.